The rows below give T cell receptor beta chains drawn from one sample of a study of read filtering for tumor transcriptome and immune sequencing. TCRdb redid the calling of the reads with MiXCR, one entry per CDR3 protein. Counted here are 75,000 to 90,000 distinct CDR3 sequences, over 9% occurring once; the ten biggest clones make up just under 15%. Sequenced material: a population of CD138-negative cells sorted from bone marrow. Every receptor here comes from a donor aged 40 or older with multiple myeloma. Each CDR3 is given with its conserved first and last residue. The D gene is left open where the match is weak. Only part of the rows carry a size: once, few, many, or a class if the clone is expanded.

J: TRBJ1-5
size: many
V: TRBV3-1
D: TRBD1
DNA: TGTGCCAGCAGCCAGACAGGGGTACAGCCCCAGCATTTT
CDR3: CASSQTGVQPQHF

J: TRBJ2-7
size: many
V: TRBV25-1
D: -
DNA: TGTGCCAGCAGTGAGGGGAACGCCTACGAGCAGTACTTC
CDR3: CASSEGNAYEQYF

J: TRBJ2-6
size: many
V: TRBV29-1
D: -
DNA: TGCAGCGTTGGCATGGGAGGAACTGGGGCCAACGTCCTGACTTTC
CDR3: CSVGMGGTGANVLTF

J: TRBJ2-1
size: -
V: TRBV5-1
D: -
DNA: TGCGCCAGCAGCTTGGCATGGGACCGACTGTACAATGAGCAGTTCTTC
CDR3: CASSLAWDRLYNEQFF

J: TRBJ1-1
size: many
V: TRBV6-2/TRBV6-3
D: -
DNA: TGTGCCAGCAGTTACGGATCCAGGGATGGGGGAGCTTTCTTT
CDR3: CASSYGSRDGGAFF

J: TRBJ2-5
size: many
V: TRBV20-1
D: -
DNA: TGCAGTGCTAGAGGGCGGAGGACCCAGTACTTC
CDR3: CSARGRRTQYF

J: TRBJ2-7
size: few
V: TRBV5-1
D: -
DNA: TGCGCCAGCAGCAACCCCGGGACTTACTACGAGCAGTACTTC
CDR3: CASSNPGTYYEQYF

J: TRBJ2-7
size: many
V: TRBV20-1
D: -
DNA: TGCAGTGCTAGAGAGGCACAGGAAGTCTACGAGCAGTACTTC
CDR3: CSAREAQEVYEQYF

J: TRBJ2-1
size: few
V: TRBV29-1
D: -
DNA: TGCCGCGTCCTGTTGGGGATCCCCTACAATGGGCAGTTCTTC
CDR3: CRVLLGIPYNGQFF

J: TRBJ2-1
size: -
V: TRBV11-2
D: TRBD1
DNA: TGTGCCAGCAGTGCCGGGACAGGGTCCGGGGAGCAGTTCTTC
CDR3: CASSAGTGSGEQFF

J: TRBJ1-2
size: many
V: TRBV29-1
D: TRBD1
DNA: TGCAGCGTCGCCGGACAGGGAGGACTCCAGTATGGCTACACCTTC
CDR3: CSVAGQGGLQYGYTF

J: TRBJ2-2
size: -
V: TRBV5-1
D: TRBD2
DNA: TGCGCCAGCAGCCTGACTAGCGGGGCACCGGGTGAGCTGTTTTTT
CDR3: CASSLTSGAPGELFF

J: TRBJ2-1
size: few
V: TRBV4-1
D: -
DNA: TGCGCCAGCAGCCCTCCCTGGAGGGGGAGGGCGAGAAATGAGCAGTTCTTC
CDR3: CASSPPWRGRARNEQFF

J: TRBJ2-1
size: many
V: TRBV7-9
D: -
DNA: TGTGCCAGCAGCTTATCGAGTTGGGACAATGAGCAGTTCTTC
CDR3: CASSLSSWDNEQFF

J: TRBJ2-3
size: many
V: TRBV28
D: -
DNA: TGTGCCAGCAGTCGAGCCTCTGGGCGGGGAGGCACAGATACGCAGTATTTT
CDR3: CASSRASGRGGTDTQYF

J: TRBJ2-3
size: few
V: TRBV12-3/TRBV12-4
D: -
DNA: TGTGCCAGCAGTTTAGCGTGGGGCCCAGATACGCAGTATTTT
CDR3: CASSLAWGPDTQYF

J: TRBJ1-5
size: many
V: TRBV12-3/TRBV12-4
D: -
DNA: TGTGCCAGCAGCACCACCAGACAGGATCAGCCCCAGCATTTT
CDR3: CASSTTRQDQPQHF

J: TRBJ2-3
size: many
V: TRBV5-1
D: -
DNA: TGCGCCAGCAGCTTCGCAGGGGCCTACACAGATACGCAGTATTTT
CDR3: CASSFAGAYTDTQYF

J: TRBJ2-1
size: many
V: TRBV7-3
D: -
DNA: TGTGCCAGCAGCTCCCGCTATAGTGAGAGTGAGCAGTTCTTC
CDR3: CASSSRYSESEQFF

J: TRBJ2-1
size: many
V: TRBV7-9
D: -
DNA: TGTGCCAGCAGCTCCCTGGCGGGTCGAGGAACCAATGAGCAGTTCTTC
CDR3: CASSSLAGRGTNEQFF

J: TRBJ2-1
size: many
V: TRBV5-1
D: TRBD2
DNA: TGCGCCAGCAGTACCGGGACTAGCGGCTACAATGAGCAGTTCTTC
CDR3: CASSTGTSGYNEQFF

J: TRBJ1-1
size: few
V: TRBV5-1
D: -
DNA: TGCGCCAGCAGCTTGGCCGAAATCAGGGGTGGATACACTGAAGCTTTCTTT
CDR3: CASSLAEIRGGYTEAFF

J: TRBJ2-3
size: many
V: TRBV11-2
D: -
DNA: TGTGCCAGCAGCTTAGAGGCTGGAAGTACGCAGTATTTT
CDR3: CASSLEAGSTQYF

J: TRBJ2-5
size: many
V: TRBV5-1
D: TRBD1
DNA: TGCGCCAGCAGCCTATCGGGACAGGGGGCTCAAGAGACCCAGTACTTC
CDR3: CASSLSGQGAQETQYF

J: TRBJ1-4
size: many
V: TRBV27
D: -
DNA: TGTGCCAGCACACGACGGGATTCGCCGGGTGAAAAACTGTTTTTT
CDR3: CASTRRDSPGEKLFF

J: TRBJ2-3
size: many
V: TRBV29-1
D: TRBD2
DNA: TGCAGCGTTGTGATACTAGCGGGAGTTATAGATACGCAGTATTTT
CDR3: CSVVILAGVIDTQYF

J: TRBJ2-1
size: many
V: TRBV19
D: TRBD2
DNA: TGTGCCAGTAGTATAGATTTTAGCGGGACCTACAATGAGCAGTTCTTC
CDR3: CASSIDFSGTYNEQFF

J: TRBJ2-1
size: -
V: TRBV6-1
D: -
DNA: TGTGCCAGCAGTGAAGGGCCAGGGTGGACAAACCACAATGAGCAGTTCTTC
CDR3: CASSEGPGWTNHNEQFF

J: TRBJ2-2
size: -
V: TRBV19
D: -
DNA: TGTGCCAGTAGTATGGCCAGCGGAGTCTGGACCGGGGAGCTGTTTTTT
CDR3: CASSMASGVWTGELFF

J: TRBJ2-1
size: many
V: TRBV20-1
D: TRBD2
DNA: TGCAGTGCTGGGACTAGCAGAAACAATGAGCAGTTCTTC
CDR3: CSAGTSRNNEQFF

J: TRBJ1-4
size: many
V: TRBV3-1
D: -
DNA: TGTGCCAGCAGCCAGTCAACGGACCCCGAAAAACTGTTTTTT
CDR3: CASSQSTDPEKLFF

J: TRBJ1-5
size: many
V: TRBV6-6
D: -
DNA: TGTGCCAGCAGGCGGGGGGCCCCTAGCAATCAGCCCCAGCATTTT
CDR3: CASRRGAPSNQPQHF

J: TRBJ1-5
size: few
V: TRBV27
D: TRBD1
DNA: TGTGCCAGCAGTAAAGGGACAGATGGCAATCAGCCCCAGCATTTT
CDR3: CASSKGTDGNQPQHF

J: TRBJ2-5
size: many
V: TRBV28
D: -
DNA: TGTGCCAGCACCGGAGCGGCAGCGACCCAAGAGACCCAGTACTTC
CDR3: CASTGAAATQETQYF